The present T cell receptor beta chain was sequenced within a study of identifying expanded T cells in peripheral blood. Germline lookup yields CDR1 SGHTA and CDR2 FQGNSA. The trim removed 5 bases at V and 5 bases at J, leaving 8 bases unmatched. This CDR3 has 14 amino acids. The protocol was immunoSEQ multiplex PCR, while the TCRdb copy is restricted to in-frame clones and leaves out a portion. This repertoire shows under 70,000 clones, 80% to 90% found once; its top ten account for less than 5.5%. The gene calls are TRBV7-2 and TRBJ1-2; 7 bases are shared with TRBD1. The source is a person aged 18-69 years in good health. Specimen: blood. CDR3 sequence reads: CASSTTDRVYGYTF. The CDR3 region has the DNA TGTGCCAGCAGCACAACTGACAGGGTTTATGGCTACACCTTC.